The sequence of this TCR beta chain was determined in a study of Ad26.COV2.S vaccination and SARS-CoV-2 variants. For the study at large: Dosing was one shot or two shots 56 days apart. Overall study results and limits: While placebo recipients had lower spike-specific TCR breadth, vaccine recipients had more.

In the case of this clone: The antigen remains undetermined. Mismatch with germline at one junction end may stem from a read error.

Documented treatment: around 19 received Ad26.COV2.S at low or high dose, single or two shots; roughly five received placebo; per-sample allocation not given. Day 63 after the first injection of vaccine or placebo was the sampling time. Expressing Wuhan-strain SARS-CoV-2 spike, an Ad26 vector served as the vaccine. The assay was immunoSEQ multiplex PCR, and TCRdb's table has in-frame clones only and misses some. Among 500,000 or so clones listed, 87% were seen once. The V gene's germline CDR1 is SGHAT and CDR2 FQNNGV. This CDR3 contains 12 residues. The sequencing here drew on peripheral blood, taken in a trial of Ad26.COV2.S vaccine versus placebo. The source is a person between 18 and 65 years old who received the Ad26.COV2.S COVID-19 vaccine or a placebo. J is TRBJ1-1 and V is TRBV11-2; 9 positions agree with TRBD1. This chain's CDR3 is CDRTGADTEAFF. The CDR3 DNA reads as TGCGACCGGACAGGGGCGGACACTGAAGCTTTCTTT.